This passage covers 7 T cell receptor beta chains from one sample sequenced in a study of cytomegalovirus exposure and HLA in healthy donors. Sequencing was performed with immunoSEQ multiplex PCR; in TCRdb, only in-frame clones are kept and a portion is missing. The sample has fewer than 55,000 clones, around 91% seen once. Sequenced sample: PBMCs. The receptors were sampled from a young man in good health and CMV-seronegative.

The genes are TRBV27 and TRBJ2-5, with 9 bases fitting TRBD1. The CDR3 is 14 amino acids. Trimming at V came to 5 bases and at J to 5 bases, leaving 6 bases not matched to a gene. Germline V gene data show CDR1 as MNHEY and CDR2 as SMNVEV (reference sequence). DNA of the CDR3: TGTGCCAGCAGTACCTACAGGGGGCGGGAGACCCAGTACTTC. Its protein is CASSTYRGRETQYF.

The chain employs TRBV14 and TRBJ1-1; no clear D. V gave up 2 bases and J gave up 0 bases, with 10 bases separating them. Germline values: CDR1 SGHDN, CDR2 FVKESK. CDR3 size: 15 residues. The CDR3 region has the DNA TGTGCCAGCAGCCAATATGTTAGCATGAACACTGAAGCTTTCTTT. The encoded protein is CASSQYVSMNTEAFF.

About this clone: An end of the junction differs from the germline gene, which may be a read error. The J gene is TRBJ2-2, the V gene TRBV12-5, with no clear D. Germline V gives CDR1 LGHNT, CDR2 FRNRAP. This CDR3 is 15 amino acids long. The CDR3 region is CANGWAVVNTGELFF. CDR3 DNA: TGTGCTAATGGTTGGGCAGTAGTCAACACCGGGGAGCTGTTTTTT.

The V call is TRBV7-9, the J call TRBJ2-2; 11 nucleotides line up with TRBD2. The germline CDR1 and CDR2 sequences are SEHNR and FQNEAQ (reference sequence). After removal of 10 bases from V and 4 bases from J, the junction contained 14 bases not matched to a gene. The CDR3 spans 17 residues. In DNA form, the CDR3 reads TGTGCCATCTCAAATCCGGGACTAGCGGTCTTCACCGGGGAGCTGTTTTTT. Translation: CAISNPGLAVFTGELFF.

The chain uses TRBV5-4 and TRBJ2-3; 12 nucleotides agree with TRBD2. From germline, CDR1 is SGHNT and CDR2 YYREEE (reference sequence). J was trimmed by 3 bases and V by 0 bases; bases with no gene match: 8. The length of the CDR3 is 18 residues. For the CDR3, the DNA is TGTGCCAGCAGCTTGGGTTCTAGCGGGAGGGCCGGGACAGATACGCAGTATTTT. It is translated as CASSLGSSGRAGTDTQYF.

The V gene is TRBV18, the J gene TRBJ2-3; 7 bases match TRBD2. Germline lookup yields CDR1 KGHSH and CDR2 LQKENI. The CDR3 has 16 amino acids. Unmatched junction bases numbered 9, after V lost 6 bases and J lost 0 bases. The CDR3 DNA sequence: TGTGCCAGCTCCCCCGCTTTAGCGGGTAGCACAGATACGCAGTATTTT. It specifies CASSPALAGSTDTQYF.

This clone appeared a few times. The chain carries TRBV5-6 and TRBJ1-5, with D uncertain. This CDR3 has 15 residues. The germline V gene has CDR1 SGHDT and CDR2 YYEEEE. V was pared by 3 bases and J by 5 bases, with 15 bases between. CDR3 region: CASSSGGRADQPQHF. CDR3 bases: TGTGCCAGCAGCTCAGGAGGGAGGGCAGATCAGCCCCAGCATTTT.